The 8 T cell receptor beta chains below all came from one sample that was sequenced in a study of cytomegalovirus exposure and HLA in healthy donors (dated by TCRdb to the late 2010s). Receptor amplification or capture employed the immunoSEQ multiplex PCR assay. For the multiplex PCR, a mixture combining 60 forward primers for TCR Vbeta segments and 13 reverse primers for TCR Jbeta segments was used. TCRdb re-hosts the immuneACCESS table, in-frame sequences only. Its copies lack some clones; in the studies checked, an unresolved V gene accounts for under half of them, and the cause for the rest is not known. Present in this sample are fewer than 130,000 clones, around three quarters of which were seen just once. About 3% of the sample is in the top ten clones. Source material: PBMCs. The receptors here all came from a woman aged 40 to 49 in good health and CMV-seronegative.

The chain joins TRBV10-2 to TRBJ2-1, with TRBD2 matching 12 bases. The CDR3 is 14 residues long. Per the germline V gene, CDR1 is WSHSY and CDR2 is SAAADI. After removal of 8 bases from V and 4 bases from J, the junction contained 3 bases not matched to a gene. The CDR3 DNA reads TGCGCCAGCGGGCTAGCGGGGGGGTACAATGAGCAGTTCTTC. It encodes CASGLAGGYNEQFF.

The rearrangement joins TRBV18 to TRBJ2-2; 9 nucleotides align to TRBD1. V was pared by 3 bases and J by 2 bases, with 4 bases of the junction left unmatched. The CDR3 totals 16 residues. Germline V gene lookup returns CDR1 KGHSH and CDR2 LQKENI. CDR3 protein: CASSPMTGGNTGELFF. The CDR3 DNA is TGTGCCAGCTCACCCATGACAGGGGGTAACACCGGGGAGCTGTTTTTT.

The chain carries TRBV27 and TRBJ2-3, with 15 bases matching TRBD2. CDR1 MNHEY and CDR2 SMNVEV come from the germline V gene (reference sequence). There are 15 residues in the CDR3. With V trimmed by 4 bases and J by 4 bases, 0 bases remained unmatched. CDR3: CASSWTSGRADTQYF. CDR3 bases: TGTGCCAGCAGTTGGACTAGCGGGAGGGCAGATACGCAGTATTTT.

The chain employs TRBV7-6 and TRBJ2-2, with TRBD2 matching over 10 bases. Germline CDR1 is SGHVS and CDR2 is FNYEAQ. The CDR3 loop spans 16 amino acids. The V gene end was trimmed by 1 base and the J gene end by 8 bases; junction bases not matched to a gene: 7. CDR3 in DNA: TGTGCCAGCAGCTTAGTTCCTAGCGGGAGTTCTGGGGAGCTGTTTTTT. Protein product: CASSLVPSGSSGELFF.

The CDR3 loop reads CACPRWGQFYNEQFF. In DNA form, the CDR3 reads TGTGCCTGCCCACGGTGGGGACAATTCTACAATGAGCAGTTCTTC. The J gene is TRBJ2-1, the V gene TRBV21-1; TRBD1, the D gene given by the table, was not confirmed from the DNA. TRBV21-1 is designated a pseudogene. The CDR3 totals 15 residues.

The J gene is TRBJ2-3, the V gene TRBV28, with 8 bases identical to TRBD1. The CDR3 covers 13 residues. Losses at the gene ends were 7 bases for V and 4 bases for J; bases not matched to a gene: 4. Germline V gene data show CDR1 as MDHEN and CDR2 as SYDVKM. CDR3: CASMRQGPDTQYF. The CDR3 region has the DNA TGTGCCAGCATGCGACAGGGGCCAGATACGCAGTATTTT.

V and J are TRBV2 and TRBJ2-7, with 11 bases matching TRBD1. CDR3 size: 14 residues. The germline gives CDR1 SNHLY, CDR2 FYNNEI. The V gene end was trimmed by 8 bases and the J gene end by 3 bases; junction bases not matched to a gene: 6. The DNA of the CDR3 is TGTGCCAGCGGGACAGGGGGTTTTGGCTACGAGCAGTACTTC. It yields the protein CASGTGGFGYEQYF.

The chain couples TRBV5-4 to TRBJ2-1, with D possibly TRBD2 on 6 matching bases. The CDR3 runs to 17 residues. Germline values: CDR1 SGHNT, CDR2 YYREEE (reference sequence). The ends were cut back, 4 bases at V and 1 base at J, with 18 bases in the middle. CDR3 loop: CASSLWGVSGSYNEQFF. CDR3 nucleotide sequence: TGTGCCAGCAGCCTTTGGGGGGTTTCGGGGTCCTACAATGAGCAGTTCTTC.